This section outlines one TCR beta chain sequence together with its context. Its target is unknown. In preparing the TRB cDNA libraries, 5' RACE with UMI labels was used. TCRdb reworked the 5' RACE reads into one entry per CDR3 protein, no DNA. This repertoire includes 95,000 to 100,000 distinct CDR3 sequences. The germline gives CDR1 LGHNT, CDR2 FRNRAP. CDR3 length: 16 residues. This sample is part of a study of CXCR3-negative and CXCR3-positive naive CD8 T cells. Study conclusions and caveats: Whereas both naive subsets had comparably high diversity, memory CD8+ cells had much lower diversity. Cryopreserved PBMCs had partly decreased CXCR3 expression; fresh PBMCs were used in most assays. More hydrophobic TRB CDR3s were found in CXCR3-positive naive cells than in CXCR3-negative naive cells. Naive cells used TRBV-TRBJ genes in much the same way whether CXCR3-negative or CXCR3-positive; memory cells did not.

What was sequenced was naive CXCR3+ CD8+ T cells from blood. Stated subset: CD45RO-CCR7+CD27+CD95- naive CD8+ T cells expressing CXCR3 (TNR3+). The receptor comes from a human donor in good health. Some clones in this sample may be carry-over from other donors' samples. The J gene is TRBJ1-1, the V gene TRBV12-5; with no DNA, the TCRdb D assignment of TRBD1 cannot be verified. CDR3 residues: CASDDSSGLWVSEASF.